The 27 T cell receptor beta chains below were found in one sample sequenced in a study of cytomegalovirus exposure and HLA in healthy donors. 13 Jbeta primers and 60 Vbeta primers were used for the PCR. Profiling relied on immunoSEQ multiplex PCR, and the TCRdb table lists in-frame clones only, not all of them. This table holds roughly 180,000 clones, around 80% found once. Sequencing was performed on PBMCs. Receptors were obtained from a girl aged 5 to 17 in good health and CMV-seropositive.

CDR3 protein: CAWSVKGLSNYGYTF. The CDR3 DNA reads as TGTGCCTGGAGTGTAAAAGGACTCTCAAACTATGGCTACACCTTC. The chain couples TRBV30 to TRBJ1-2; no clear D. This CDR3 comprises 15 residues. Trimming left V 0 bases short and J 2 bases short, with 13 bases between. CDR1 GTSNPN and CDR2 SVGIG come from the germline V gene (reference sequence). Full variable domain (remainder filled in from reference TRBV30 and TRBJ1-2): SQTIHQWPATLVQPVGSPLSLECTVEGTSNPNLYWYRQAAGRGLQLLFYSVGIGQISSEVPQNLSASRPQDRQFILSSKKLLLSDSGFYLCAWSVKGLSNYGYTFGSGTRLTVV.

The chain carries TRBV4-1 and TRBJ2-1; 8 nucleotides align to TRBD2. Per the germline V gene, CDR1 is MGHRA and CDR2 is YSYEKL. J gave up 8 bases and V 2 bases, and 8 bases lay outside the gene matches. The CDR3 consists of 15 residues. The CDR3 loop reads CASSQISGRSDEQFF. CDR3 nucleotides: TGCGCCAGCAGCCAAATCAGCGGGAGATCCGATGAGCAGTTCTTC.

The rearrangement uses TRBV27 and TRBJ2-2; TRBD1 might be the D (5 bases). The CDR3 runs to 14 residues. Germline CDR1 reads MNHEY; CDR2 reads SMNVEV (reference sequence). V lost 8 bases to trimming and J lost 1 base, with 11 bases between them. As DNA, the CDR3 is TGTGCCAGCCAAAGGGGCGGGAACACCGGGGAGCTGTTTTTT. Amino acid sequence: CASQRGGNTGELFF.

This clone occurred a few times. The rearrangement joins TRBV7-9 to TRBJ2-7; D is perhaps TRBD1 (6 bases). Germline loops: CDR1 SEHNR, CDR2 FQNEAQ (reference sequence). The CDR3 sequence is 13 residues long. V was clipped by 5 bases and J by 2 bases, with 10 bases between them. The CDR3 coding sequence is TGTGCCAGCAGCCAGGACAGCCCCTACGAGCAGTACTTC. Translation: CASSQDSPYEQYF.

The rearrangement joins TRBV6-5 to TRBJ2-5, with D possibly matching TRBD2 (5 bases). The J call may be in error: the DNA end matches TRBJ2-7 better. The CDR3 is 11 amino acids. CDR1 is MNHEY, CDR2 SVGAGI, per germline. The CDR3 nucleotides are TGTGCCAGCGGGAGCTCCTACGAGCAGTACTTC. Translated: CASGSSYEQYF.

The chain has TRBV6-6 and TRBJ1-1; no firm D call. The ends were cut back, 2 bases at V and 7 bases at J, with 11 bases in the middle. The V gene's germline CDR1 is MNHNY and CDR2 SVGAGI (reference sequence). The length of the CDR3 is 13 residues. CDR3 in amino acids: CASSYEGGYEAFF. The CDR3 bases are TGTGCCAGCAGTTACGAGGGCGGATATGAAGCTTTCTTT.

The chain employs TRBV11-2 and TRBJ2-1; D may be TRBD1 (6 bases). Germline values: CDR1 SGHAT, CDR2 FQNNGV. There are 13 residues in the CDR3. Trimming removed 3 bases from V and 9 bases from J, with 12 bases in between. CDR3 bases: TGTGCCAGCAGCTTGTGGGGGCCTGTTGAGCAGTTCTTC. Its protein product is CASSLWGPVEQFF.

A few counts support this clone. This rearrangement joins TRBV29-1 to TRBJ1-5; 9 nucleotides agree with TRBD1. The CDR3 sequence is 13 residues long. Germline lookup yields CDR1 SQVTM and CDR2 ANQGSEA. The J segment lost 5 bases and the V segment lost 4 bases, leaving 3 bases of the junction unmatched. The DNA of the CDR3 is TGCAGCGTTGGGACAGGGGCCCATCAGCCCCAGCATTTT. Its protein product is CSVGTGAHQPQHF.

Written as DNA, the CDR3 is TGTGCCAGCAGCTTAACGATGGGGGCAACTGAAGCTTTCTTT. Translating gives CASSLTMGATEAFF. The rearrangement joins TRBV7-3 to TRBJ1-1; weak D call: TRBD1 (6 bases). This CDR3 contains 14 residues. V was shortened by 0 bases and J by 5 bases, with 10 bases between the two germline ends. Germline CDR1 and CDR2: SGHTA and FQGTGA.

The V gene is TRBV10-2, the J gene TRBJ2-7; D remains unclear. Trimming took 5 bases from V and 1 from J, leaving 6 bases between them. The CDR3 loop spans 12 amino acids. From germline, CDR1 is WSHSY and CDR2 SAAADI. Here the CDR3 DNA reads TGCGCCAGCAGTCCCCCATCCTACGAGCAGTACTTC. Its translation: CASSPPSYEQYF.

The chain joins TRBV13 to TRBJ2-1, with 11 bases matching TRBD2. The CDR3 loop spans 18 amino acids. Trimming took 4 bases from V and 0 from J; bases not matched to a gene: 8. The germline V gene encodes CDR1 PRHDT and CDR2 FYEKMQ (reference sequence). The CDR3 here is CASSSGLAGPSSYNEQFF. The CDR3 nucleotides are TGTGCCAGCAGCTCTGGACTAGCGGGTCCCAGCTCCTACAATGAGCAGTTCTTC.

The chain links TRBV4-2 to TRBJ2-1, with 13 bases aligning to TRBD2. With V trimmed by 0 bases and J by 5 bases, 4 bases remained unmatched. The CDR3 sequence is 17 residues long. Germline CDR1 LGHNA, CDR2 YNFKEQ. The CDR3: CASSQDKTSGRHNEQFF. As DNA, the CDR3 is TGTGCCAGCAGCCAAGATAAGACTAGCGGGAGGCACAATGAGCAGTTCTTC.

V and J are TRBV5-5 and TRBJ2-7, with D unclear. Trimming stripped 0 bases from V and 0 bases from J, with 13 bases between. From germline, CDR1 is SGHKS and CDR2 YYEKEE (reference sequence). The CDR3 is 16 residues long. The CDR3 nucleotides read TGTGCCAGCAGCTTGGTGCCGCCCCCGAGCTCCTACGAGCAGTACTTC. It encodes CASSLVPPPSSYEQYF.

CDR3 region: CASSSKITDTQYF. The CDR3 DNA follows: TGTGCCAGCAGCTCAAAAATCACAGATACGCAGTATTTT. The chain has TRBV7-7 and TRBJ2-3; D is unclear. This CDR3 region has 13 residues. Germline V CDR1 and CDR2: SSHAT, FNYEAQ (reference sequence). V was shortened by 4 bases and J by 2 bases, with 7 bases between the two germline ends.

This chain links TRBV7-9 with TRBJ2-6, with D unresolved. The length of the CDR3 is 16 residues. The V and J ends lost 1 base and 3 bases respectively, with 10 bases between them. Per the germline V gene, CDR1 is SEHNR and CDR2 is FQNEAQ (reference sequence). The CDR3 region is CASSLVWASGANVLTF. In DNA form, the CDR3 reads TGTGCCAGCAGCTTAGTATGGGCGAGTGGGGCCAACGTCCTGACTTTC.

The CDR3 nucleotides read TGTGCCAGCAGTTCAACCCTGACAGGGTACACTGAAGCTTTCTTT. It encodes CASSSTLTGYTEAFF. The genes are TRBV28 and TRBJ1-1; 7 positions match TRBD1. The CDR3 is 15 amino acids. J lost 3 bases, V lost 4 bases, and 8 bases had no gene match. The V gene's germline CDR1 is MDHEN and CDR2 SYDVKM.

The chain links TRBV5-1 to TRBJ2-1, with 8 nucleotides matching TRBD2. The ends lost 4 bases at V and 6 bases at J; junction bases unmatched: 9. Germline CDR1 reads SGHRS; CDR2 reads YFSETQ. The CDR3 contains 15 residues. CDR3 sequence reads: CASSPRGGVGNEQFF. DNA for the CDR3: TGCGCCAGCAGCCCACGGGGGGGGGTAGGCAATGAGCAGTTCTTC.

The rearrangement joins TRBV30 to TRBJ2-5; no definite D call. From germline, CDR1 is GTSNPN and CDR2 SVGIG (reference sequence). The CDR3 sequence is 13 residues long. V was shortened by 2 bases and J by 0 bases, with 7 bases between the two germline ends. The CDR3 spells CAWSRSHQETQYF. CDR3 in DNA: TGTGCCTGGAGTAGGAGTCACCAAGAGACCCAGTACTTC.

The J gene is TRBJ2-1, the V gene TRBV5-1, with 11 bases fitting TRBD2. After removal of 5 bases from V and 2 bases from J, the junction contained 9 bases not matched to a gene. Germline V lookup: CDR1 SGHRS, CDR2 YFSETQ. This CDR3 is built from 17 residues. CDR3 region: CASRRGLAGGPYNEQFF. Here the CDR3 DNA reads TGCGCCAGCAGGCGGGGTCTAGCGGGAGGCCCCTACAATGAGCAGTTCTTC. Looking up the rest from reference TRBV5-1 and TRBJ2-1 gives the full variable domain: KAGVTQTPRYLIKTRGQQVTLSCSPISGHRSVSWYQQTPGQGLQFLFEYFSETQRNKGNFPGRFSGRQFSNSRSEMNVSTLELGDSALYLCASRRGLAGGPYNEQFFGPGTRLTVL.

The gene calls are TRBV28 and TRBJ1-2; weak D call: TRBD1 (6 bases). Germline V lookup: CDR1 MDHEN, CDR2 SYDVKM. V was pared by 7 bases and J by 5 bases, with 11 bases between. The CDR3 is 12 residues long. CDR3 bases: TGTGCCAGCAATGAGGGGGATTATGGCTACACCTTC. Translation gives CASNEGDYGYTF.

The CDR3 DNA reads TGCGCCAGCAGAGAAGGGACAGGGAACACTGAAGCTTTCTTT. The encoded protein is CASREGTGNTEAFF. The J gene is TRBJ1-1, the V gene TRBV5-1; TRBD1 matches at 8 bases. Losses at the gene ends were 5 bases for V and 1 base for J; bases not matched to a gene: 4. The CDR3 runs to 14 residues. Germline CDR1 is SGHRS and CDR2 is YFSETQ.

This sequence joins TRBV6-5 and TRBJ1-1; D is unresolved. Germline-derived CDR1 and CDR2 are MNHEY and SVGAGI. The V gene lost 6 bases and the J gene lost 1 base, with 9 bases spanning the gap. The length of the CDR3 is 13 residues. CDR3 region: CASRNTANTEAFF. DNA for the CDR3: TGTGCCAGCAGGAATACAGCGAACACTGAAGCTTTCTTT.

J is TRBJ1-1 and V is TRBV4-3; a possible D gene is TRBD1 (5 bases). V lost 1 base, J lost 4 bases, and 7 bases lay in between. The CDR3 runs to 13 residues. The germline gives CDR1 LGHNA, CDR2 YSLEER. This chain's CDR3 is CASSQGRGTEAFF. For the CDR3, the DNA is TGCGCCAGCAGCCAAGGAAGGGGCACTGAAGCTTTCTTT.

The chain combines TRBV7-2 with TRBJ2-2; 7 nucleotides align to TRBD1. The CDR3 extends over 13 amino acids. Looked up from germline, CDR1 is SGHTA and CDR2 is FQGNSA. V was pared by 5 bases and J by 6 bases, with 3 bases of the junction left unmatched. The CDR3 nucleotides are TGTGCCAGCAGCAAACAGGGGCCCGGGGAGCTGTTTTTT. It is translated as CASSKQGPGELFF.

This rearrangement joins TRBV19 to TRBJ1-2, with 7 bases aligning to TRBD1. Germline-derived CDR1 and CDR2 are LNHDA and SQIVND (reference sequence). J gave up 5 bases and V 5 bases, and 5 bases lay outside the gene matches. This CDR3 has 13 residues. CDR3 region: CASSPATGYGYTF. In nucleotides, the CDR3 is TGTGCCAGTAGTCCCGCGACAGGGTATGGCTACACCTTC.

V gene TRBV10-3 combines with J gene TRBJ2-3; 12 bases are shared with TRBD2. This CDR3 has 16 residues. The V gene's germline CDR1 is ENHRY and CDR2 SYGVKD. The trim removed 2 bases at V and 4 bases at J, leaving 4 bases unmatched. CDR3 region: CAISEGLAGTPDTQYF. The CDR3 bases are TGTGCCATCAGTGAGGGACTAGCGGGGACCCCAGATACGCAGTATTTT.

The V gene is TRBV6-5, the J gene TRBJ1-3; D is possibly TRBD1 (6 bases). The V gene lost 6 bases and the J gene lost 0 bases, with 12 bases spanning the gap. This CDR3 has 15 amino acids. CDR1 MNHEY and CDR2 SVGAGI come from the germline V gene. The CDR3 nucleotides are TGTGCCAGCAGCCGAGACAGGAGCTCTGGAAACACCATATATTTT. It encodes CASSRDRSSGNTIYF.